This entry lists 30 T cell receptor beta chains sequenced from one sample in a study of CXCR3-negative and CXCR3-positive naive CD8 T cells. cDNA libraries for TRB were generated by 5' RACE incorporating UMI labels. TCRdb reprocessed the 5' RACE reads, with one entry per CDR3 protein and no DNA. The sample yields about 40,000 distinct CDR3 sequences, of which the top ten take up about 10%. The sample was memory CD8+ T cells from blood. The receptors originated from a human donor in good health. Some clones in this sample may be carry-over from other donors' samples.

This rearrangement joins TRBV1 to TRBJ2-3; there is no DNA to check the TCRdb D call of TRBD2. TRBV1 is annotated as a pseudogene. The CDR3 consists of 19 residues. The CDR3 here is CTSSPRPRDSLVNRDTQYF.

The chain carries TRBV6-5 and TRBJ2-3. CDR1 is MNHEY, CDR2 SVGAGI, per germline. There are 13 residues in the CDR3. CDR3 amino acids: CASSYGDADTQYF.

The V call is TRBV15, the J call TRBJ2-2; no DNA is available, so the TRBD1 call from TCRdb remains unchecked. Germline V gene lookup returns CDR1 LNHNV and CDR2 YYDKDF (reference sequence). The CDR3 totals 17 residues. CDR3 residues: CATSRDRDRGQTGELFF.

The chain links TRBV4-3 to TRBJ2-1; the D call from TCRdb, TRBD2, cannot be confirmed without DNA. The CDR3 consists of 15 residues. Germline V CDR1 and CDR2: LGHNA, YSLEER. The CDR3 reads CASSHSGGDYNEQFF.

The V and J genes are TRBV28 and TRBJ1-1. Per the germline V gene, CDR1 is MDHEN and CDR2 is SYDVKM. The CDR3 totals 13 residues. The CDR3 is CASSLGPNTEAFF.

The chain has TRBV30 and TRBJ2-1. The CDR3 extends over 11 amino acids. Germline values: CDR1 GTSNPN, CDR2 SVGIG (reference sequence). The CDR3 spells CAWSVLNEQFF.

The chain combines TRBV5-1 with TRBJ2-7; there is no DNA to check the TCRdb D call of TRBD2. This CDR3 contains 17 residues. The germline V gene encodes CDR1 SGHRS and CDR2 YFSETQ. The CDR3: CASSLAEVRDAFYEQYF.

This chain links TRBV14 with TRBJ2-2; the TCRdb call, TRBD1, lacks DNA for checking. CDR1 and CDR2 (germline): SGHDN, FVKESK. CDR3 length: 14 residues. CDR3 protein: CASSQEWGTGELFF.

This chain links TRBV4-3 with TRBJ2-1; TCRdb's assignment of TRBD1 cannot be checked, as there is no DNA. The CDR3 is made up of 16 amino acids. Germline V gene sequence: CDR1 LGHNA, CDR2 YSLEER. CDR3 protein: CASSQGRGGGWNEQFF.

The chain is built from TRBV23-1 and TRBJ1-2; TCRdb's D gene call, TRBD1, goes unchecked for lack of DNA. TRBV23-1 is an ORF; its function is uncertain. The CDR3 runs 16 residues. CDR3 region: CASSQSIWGNDYGYTF.

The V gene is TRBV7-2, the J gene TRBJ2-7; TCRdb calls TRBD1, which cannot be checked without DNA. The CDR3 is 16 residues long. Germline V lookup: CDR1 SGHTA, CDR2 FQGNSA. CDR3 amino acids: CASSLDGGAVGNEQYF.

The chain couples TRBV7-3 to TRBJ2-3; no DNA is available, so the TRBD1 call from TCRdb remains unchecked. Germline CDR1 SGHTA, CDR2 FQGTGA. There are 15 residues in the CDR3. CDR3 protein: CASSSTGGSTDTQYF.

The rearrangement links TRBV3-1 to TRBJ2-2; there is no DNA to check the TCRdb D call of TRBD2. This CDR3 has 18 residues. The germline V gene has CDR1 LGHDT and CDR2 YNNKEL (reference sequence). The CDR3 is CASSQSSGGLSNTGELFF.

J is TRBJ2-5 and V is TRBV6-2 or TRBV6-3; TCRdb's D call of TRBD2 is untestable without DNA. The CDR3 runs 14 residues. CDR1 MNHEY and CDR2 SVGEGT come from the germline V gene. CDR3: CASTAGTSHETQYF.

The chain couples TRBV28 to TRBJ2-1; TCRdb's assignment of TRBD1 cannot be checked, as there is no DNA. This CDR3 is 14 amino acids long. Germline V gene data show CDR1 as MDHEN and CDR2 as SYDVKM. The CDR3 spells CASTPPGGYNEQFF.

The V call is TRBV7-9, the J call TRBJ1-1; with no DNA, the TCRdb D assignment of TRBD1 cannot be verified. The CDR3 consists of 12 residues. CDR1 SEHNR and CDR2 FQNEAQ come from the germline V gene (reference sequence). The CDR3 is CASSPGGVEAFF.

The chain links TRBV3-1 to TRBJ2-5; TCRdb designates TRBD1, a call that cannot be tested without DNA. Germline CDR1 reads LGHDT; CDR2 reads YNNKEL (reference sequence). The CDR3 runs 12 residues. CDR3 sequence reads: CASTGNSETQYF.

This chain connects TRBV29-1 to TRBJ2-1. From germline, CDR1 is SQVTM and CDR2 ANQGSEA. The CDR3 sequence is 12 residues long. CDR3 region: CSVRTVGFEQFF.

The CDR3 here is CASSLAVSQETQYF. The chain carries TRBV12-3 or TRBV12-4 and TRBJ2-5. This CDR3 is 14 amino acids long.

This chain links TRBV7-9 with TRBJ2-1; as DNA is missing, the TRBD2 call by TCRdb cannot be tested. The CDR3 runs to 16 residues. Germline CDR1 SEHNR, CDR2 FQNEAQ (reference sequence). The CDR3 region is CASNPLGSGVYNEQFF.

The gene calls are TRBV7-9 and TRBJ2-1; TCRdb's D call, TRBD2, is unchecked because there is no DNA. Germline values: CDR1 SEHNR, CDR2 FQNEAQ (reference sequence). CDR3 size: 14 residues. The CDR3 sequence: CASRTFGTANEQFF.

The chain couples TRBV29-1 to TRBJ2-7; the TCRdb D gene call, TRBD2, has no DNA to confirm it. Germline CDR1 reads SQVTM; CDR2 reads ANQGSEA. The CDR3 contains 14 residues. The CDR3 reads CSVVAGLEDYEQYF.

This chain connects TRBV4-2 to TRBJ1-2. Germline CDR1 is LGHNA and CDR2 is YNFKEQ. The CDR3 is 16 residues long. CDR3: CASSQDSSSRNYGYTF.

The CDR3 protein is CASSRDRGNGEQYF. The chain employs TRBV7-8 and TRBJ2-7; TCRdb gives TRBD1 as the D gene, but with no DNA this cannot be confirmed. CDR1 is SGHVS, CDR2 FQNEAQ, per germline. CDR3 size: 14 residues. Supplemented by reference TRBV7-8 and TRBJ2-7, the full variable domain reads GAGVSQSPRYKVAKRGQDVALRCDPISGHVSLFWYQQALGQGPEFLTYFQNEAQLDKSGLPSDRFFAERPEGSVSTLKIQRTQQEDSAVYLCASSRDRGNGEQYFGPGTRLTVT.

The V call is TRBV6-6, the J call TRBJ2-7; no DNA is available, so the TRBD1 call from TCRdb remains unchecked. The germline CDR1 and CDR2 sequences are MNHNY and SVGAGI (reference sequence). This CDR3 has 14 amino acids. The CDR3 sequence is CASSPGRVTYEQYF.

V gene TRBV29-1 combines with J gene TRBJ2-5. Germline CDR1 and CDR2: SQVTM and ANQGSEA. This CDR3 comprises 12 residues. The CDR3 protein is CSVETLQETQYF.

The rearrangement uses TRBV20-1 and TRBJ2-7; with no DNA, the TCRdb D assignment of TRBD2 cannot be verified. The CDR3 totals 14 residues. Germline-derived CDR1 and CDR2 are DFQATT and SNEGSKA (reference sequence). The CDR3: CSARRGHGSYEQYF.

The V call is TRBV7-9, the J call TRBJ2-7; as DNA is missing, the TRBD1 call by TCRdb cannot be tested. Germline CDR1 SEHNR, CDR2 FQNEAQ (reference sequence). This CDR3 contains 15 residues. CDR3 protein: CASSPRLTGSYEQYF.

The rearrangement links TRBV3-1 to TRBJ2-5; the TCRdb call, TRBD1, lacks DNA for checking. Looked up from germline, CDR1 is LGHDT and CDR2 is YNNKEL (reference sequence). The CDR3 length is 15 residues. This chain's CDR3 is CASSQGTGGGETQYF.

CDR3 loop: CASSQEMAISRRHNSPLHF. The chain is built from TRBV3-1 and TRBJ1-6; lacking DNA, the TRBD1 call made by TCRdb goes unchecked. This CDR3 has 19 residues. Germline CDR1 LGHDT, CDR2 YNNKEL (reference sequence).